This T cell receptor (beta chain) emerged from a study of blood T cell repertoires in COVID-19. On the study more broadly: The samples span acute and convalescent COVID-19 from the United States, Italy and Spain. Sample material is recorded as cDNA or gDNA derived from T cells, B-cell-depleted T cells, or PBMCs.

This clone came up a few times. Per the germline V gene, CDR1 is MGHDK and CDR2 is SYGVNS. The J segment lost 8 bases and the V segment lost 4 bases, leaving 5 bases of the junction unmatched. The CDR3 is 14 residues long. Study processing details: Reference gene primer amplification in the assay estimated nucleated cell counts. The protocol was immunoSEQ multiplex PCR, while the TCRdb copy is restricted to in-frame clones and leaves out a portion. That table gives V, J and clone size, and the DNA gave D and trimming. Of about 250,000 clones in the sample, about three quarters were seen once. The sequence derives from an elderly woman with acute or convalescent COVID-19. The rearrangement uses TRBV25-1 and TRBJ1-4; TRBD1 aligns across 9 bases. Sequencing was done on a sample of peripheral blood. For the CDR3, the DNA is TGTGCCAGCAGTGGCGACAGGGGGTGGGAAAAACTGTTTTTT. This encodes CASSGDRGWEKLFF.